The source of this T cell receptor (beta chain) is a study of shared clonotypes between healthy human individuals. Study conclusions and caveats: The study drew on few donors, limiting represented genetic and exposure-history diversity.

Points on this clone: Its matching antigen is unknown.

Replicate sorted-subset PCRs were loaded with around 220 ng DNA, 30,000 to 35,000 T cell genomes. Profiled with immunoSEQ multiplex PCR; TCRdb holds only in-frame clones, not every one. The sample lists 980,000 or so clones; 76% were seen once. The sequenced sample was memory CD4+ T cells sorted from blood. Subset reported: CD45RA-negative fraction. This TCR was sampled from a man aged 18 to 30 in good health.

The CDR3 spells CASSQGPSSGNTIYF. CDR3 nucleotide sequence: TGTGCCAGCTCACAGGGTCCTTCCTCTGGAAACACCATATATTTT. The chain joins TRBV25-1 to TRBJ1-3; D might be TRBD1 (6 bases). The length of the CDR3 is 15 residues. Trimming cost V 8 bases and J 0 bases, with 14 bases left between them. Germline V gene sequence: CDR1 MGHDK, CDR2 SYGVNS.